This is a list of T cell receptor beta chains from one sample in a study of response to subunit inactivated influenza vaccine. TCRdb processed the RT-PCR reads anew with MiXCR; each CDR3 protein has one entry. The data show about half a million distinct CDR3 sequences, roughly 9.8% seen once. Material: PBMCs from blood, obtained roughly 6 weeks after vaccination. The receptor set was obtained from a man aged 50-60 years who received an inactivated influenza vaccine. Both conserved end residues are part of each CDR3. A D gene is named only where the DNA matches it firmly. Clone size is not always given. Where it is, it says once, few, many or a class for expanded clones.

d_gene: -; v_gene: TRBV20-1; j_gene: TRBJ2-7; abundance: -; CDR3aa: CSAANKSHRAFIREQYF; CDR3nt: TGCAGTGCCGCAAACAAATCTCACAGGGCCTTTATCCGGGAGCAGTACTTC
d_gene: TRBD1; v_gene: TRBV28; j_gene: TRBJ2-1; abundance: -; CDR3aa: CASSLFRGPSGEQFF; CDR3nt: TGTGCCAGCAGTTTATTCAGGGGGCCCTCCGGTGAGCAGTTCTTC
d_gene: TRBD1; v_gene: TRBV6-1; j_gene: TRBJ1-2; abundance: -; CDR3aa: CASSDRGLGYGYTF; CDR3nt: TGTGCCAGCAGCGACAGGGGGCTTGGCTATGGCTACACCTTC
d_gene: -; v_gene: TRBV25-1; j_gene: TRBJ1-6; abundance: many; CDR3aa: CASSWKNSPLHF; CDR3nt: TGTGCCAGCAGTTGGAAAAATTCACCCCTCCACTTT
d_gene: -; v_gene: TRBV21-1; j_gene: TRBJ2-1; abundance: once; CDR3aa: CASAPTCGWTSSYNEQFF; CDR3nt: TGTGCCAGCGCCCCGACGTGTGGTTGGACTAGCTCCTACAATGAGCAGTTCTTC
d_gene: -; v_gene: TRBV4-2; j_gene: TRBJ2-5; abundance: many; CDR3aa: CASSQDRQGRETQYF; CDR3nt: TGTGCCAGCAGCCAAGATCGGCAAGGACGAGAGACCCAGTACTTC
d_gene: TRBD2; v_gene: TRBV9; j_gene: TRBJ2-1; abundance: -; CDR3aa: CASSVEMAGVTPWDEQFF; CDR3nt: TGTGCCAGCAGCGTAGAAATGGCGGGAGTCACACCTTGGGATGAGCAGTTCTTC
d_gene: -; v_gene: TRBV6-2/TRBV6-3; j_gene: TRBJ2-1; abundance: -; CDR3aa: CATLFSGGVAYNEQFF; CDR3nt: TGTGCCACCCTATTTTCCGGGGGAGTCGCCTACAATGAGCAGTTCTTC
d_gene: -; v_gene: TRBV29-1; j_gene: TRBJ2-3; abundance: many; CDR3aa: CSVEGAGATDTQYF; CDR3nt: TGCAGCGTTGAAGGGGCAGGGGCGACAGATACGCAGTATTTT
d_gene: TRBD1; v_gene: TRBV7-2; j_gene: TRBJ1-1; abundance: -; CDR3aa: CASGRDREGEAFF; CDR3nt: TGTGCCAGCGGTCGCGACAGGGAGGGTGAAGCTTTCTTT
d_gene: -; v_gene: TRBV10-2; j_gene: TRBJ2-3; abundance: -; CDR3aa: CASIQGPSTDTQYF; CDR3nt: TGCGCCAGCATTCAGGGGCCCAGCACAGATACGCAGTATTTT
d_gene: TRBD2; v_gene: TRBV4-2; j_gene: TRBJ2-1; abundance: -; CDR3aa: CASSHASGLAGSYNEQFF; CDR3nt: TGTGCCAGCAGCCACGCCTCGGGACTAGCGGGCTCCTACAATGAGCAGTTCTTC
d_gene: -; v_gene: TRBV24-1; j_gene: TRBJ2-7; abundance: many; CDR3aa: CATSDETSYEQYF; CDR3nt: TGTGCCACCAGTGACGAAACATCCTACGAGCAGTACTTC
d_gene: TRBD1; v_gene: TRBV27; j_gene: TRBJ1-5; abundance: many; CDR3aa: CASSLSLPTGDEQPQHF; CDR3nt: TGTGCCAGCAGCCTCTCCCTCCCGACAGGGGACGAACAGCCCCAGCATTTT
d_gene: -; v_gene: TRBV4-2; j_gene: TRBJ2-1; abundance: -; CDR3aa: CASSQDVTVFRPGFF; CDR3nt: TGTGCCAGCAGCCAAGATGTAACGGTTTTTCGGCCTGGGTTCTTC
d_gene: TRBD2; v_gene: TRBV29-1; j_gene: TRBJ2-7; abundance: -; CDR3aa: CSVTTSRTGTGLSYEQYF; CDR3nt: TGCAGCGTGACGACTAGCCGGACTGGTACCGGACTGTCCTACGAGCAGTACTTC
d_gene: -; v_gene: TRBV10-3; j_gene: TRBJ2-7; abundance: -; CDR3aa: CAISDSLEQYF; CDR3nt: TGTGCCATCAGTGACAGTCTCGAGCAGTACTTC
d_gene: TRBD1; v_gene: TRBV20-1; j_gene: TRBJ2-1; abundance: -; CDR3aa: CSARGQNVYNEQFF; CDR3nt: TGCAGTGCCAGGGGACAGAACGTGTACAATGAGCAGTTCTTC
d_gene: TRBD2; v_gene: TRBV27; j_gene: TRBJ2-7; abundance: few; CDR3aa: CASSLGTSGRSEQYF; CDR3nt: TGTGCCAGCAGTTTAGGAACTAGCGGGAGGTCTGAGCAGTACTTC
d_gene: -; v_gene: TRBV12-3/TRBV12-4; j_gene: TRBJ2-1; abundance: many; CDR3aa: CASSLLGNSYNEQFF; CDR3nt: TGTGCCAGCAGTTTATTGGGAAACTCCTACAATGAGCAGTTCTTC
d_gene: -; v_gene: TRBV10-3; j_gene: TRBJ2-3; abundance: few; CDR3aa: CAISEQVLNTQYF; CDR3nt: TGTGCCATCAGTGAGCAGGTTTTGAATACGCAGTATTTT
d_gene: -; v_gene: TRBV7-2; j_gene: TRBJ2-5; abundance: -; CDR3aa: CASSLARSTGRETQYF; CDR3nt: TGTGCCAGCAGCTTAGCGAGATCGACAGGCCGGGAGACCCAGTACTTC
d_gene: TRBD2; v_gene: TRBV5-1; j_gene: TRBJ2-2; abundance: -; CDR3aa: CASTLLSLGLAGVTAGELFF; CDR3nt: TGCGCCAGCACCTTACTATCGCTGGGACTAGCGGGAGTTACGGCCGGGGAGCTGTTTTTT
d_gene: TRBD1; v_gene: TRBV5-1; j_gene: TRBJ1-1; abundance: -; CDR3aa: CASSAKGQGFTEAFF; CDR3nt: TGCGCCAGCAGCGCCAAGGGACAGGGTTTCACTGAAGCTTTCTTT
d_gene: TRBD1; v_gene: TRBV5-1; j_gene: TRBJ2-7; abundance: many; CDR3aa: CASSWGQGADEQYF; CDR3nt: TGCGCCAGCAGCTGGGGACAGGGGGCCGACGAGCAGTACTTC